Listed below are T cell receptor beta chains from one sample, sequenced in a study of T cells in Graves' hyperthyroidism and ophthalmopathy. One entry per CDR3 protein results from TCRdb running MiXCR on the multiplex PCR reads. The sample records about 400,000 distinct CDR3 sequences, roughly 13% being singletons. The specimen was blood. The source is a man aged 50 or older with Graves' ophthalmopathy. Each CDR3 is given with its conserved first and last residue. D genes are given only for firm matches. Some rows mark clone size as missing; the rest say once, few, many or name a class of expanded clone.

medium-sized	-	TRBJ1-2	TRBV28	CASIVSGAGLYGYTF	TGTGCCAGCATCGTAAGCGGGGCGGGCCTCTATGGCTACACCTTC
-	TRBD2	TRBJ2-7	TRBV19	CASSTSGSPLEQYF	TGTGCCAGTAGTACTAGCGGGAGTCCCCTCGAGCAGTACTTC
-	TRBD1	TRBJ2-3	TRBV12-5	CASGAGGGDTQYF	TGTGCTAGTGGAGCAGGGGGCGGAGATACGCAGTATTTT
-	-	TRBJ1-5	TRBV2	CASKLRVQTNQPQHF	TGTGCCAGCAAGCTGCGTGTACAGACTAATCAGCCCCAGCATTTT
-	-	TRBJ1-2	TRBV19	CASSSQGSGYTF	TGTGCCAGTAGTAGTCAGGGAAGTGGCTACACCTTC
-	TRBD2	TRBJ2-3	TRBV20-1	CSATLAGAADTQYF	TGCAGTGCTACACTAGCGGGGGCCGCAGATACGCAGTATTTT
many	TRBD2	TRBJ2-1	TRBV30	CAWSLTSGRLHEQFF	TGTGCCTGGAGTTTGACTAGCGGGAGACTCCATGAGCAGTTCTTC
-	-	TRBJ1-2	TRBV3-1	CASSQARGDYGYTF	TGTGCCAGCAGCCAAGCCAGGGGAGACTATGGCTACACCTTC
-	-	TRBJ1-1	TRBV14	CASSLLPQGTEAFF	TGTGCCAGCAGCCTTCTTCCCCAGGGCACTGAAGCTTTCTTT
few	TRBD1	TRBJ1-2	TRBV15	CATSRPGQGAQGYGYTF	TGTGCCACCAGCAGACCGGGACAGGGGGCGCAAGGTTATGGCTACACCTTC
-	-	TRBJ1-1	TRBV19	CASTPPGANTEAFF	TGTGCCAGTACCCCCCCGGGCGCGAACACTGAAGCTTTCTTT
many	-	TRBJ2-1	TRBV20-1	CSASSSYNEQFF	TGCAGTGCTAGCAGCTCCTACAATGAGCAGTTCTTC
few	-	TRBJ2-1	TRBV24-1	CATSDPYFSSYNEQFF	TGTGCCACCAGTGACCCGTATTTTAGCTCCTACAATGAGCAGTTCTTC
few	-	TRBJ2-3	TRBV4-1	CASSQEEYTQYF	TGCGCCAGCAGCCAAGAGGAGTATACGCAGTATTTT
many	-	TRBJ1-1	TRBV13	CASSLGSTGNTEAFF	TGTGCCAGCAGCTTAGGCTCGACAGGGAACACTGAAGCTTTCTTT
many	-	TRBJ2-7	TRBV30	CAWSSTAGLTPYEQYF	TGTGCCTGGAGTTCTACGGCCGGTCTGACCCCCTACGAGCAGTACTTC
many	TRBD1	TRBJ2-7	TRBV30	CAWSRTGFHEQYF	TGTGCCTGGAGTAGGACAGGGTTCCACGAGCAGTACTTC
many	TRBD2	TRBJ2-7	TRBV20-1	CSATRLAGVNEQYF	TGCAGTGCTACCCGACTAGCGGGAGTGAACGAGCAGTACTTC
few	-	TRBJ2-5	TRBV4-2	CASSQDRLFETQYF	TGTGCCAGCAGCCAAGATCGGCTCTTCGAGACCCAGTACTTC
few	-	TRBJ2-2	TRBV6-1	CASSLNPGALTKMNTGELFF	TGTGCCAGCAGTCTAAATCCAGGGGCACTCACCAAGATGAACACCGGGGAGCTGTTTTTT
many	-	TRBJ2-7	TRBV7-9	CASSDRVIGPYEQYF	TGTGCCAGCAGCGACCGGGTCATAGGACCCTACGAGCAGTACTTC
few	-	TRBJ2-7	TRBV5-1	CASSLEVGLEQYF	TGCGCCAGCAGCTTGGAGGTTGGTCTCGAGCAGTACTTC
-	TRBD1	TRBJ1-1	TRBV10-3	CAISGQGGNNMNTEAFF	TGTGCCATCTCGGGACAGGGGGGGAATAACATGAACACTGAAGCTTTCTTT
many	-	TRBJ1-2	TRBV12-3/TRBV12-4	CASSLLPGIRLGDGYTF	TGTGCCAGCAGTCTACTTCCGGGGATTCGGCTAGGGGATGGCTACACCTTC
-	-	TRBJ2-3	TRBV5-1	CASSLGSGGISTDTQYF	TGCGCCAGCAGCTTGGGATCTGGCGGGATCAGCACAGATACGCAGTATTTT
many	TRBD1	TRBJ2-7	TRBV11-2	CASSLQGQGPYEQYF	TGTGCCAGCAGCTTACAGGGACAGGGGCCGTACGAGCAGTACTTC
few	-	TRBJ2-7	TRBV14	CASSQVAGFSYEQYF	TGTGCCAGCAGCCAAGTGGCGGGGTTCTCCTACGAGCAGTACTTC
many	-	TRBJ2-7	TRBV7-9	CASSRRLSVAYEQYF	TGTGCCAGCAGCCGACGTCTTTCCGTGGCCTACGAGCAGTACTTC
few	-	TRBJ2-2	TRBV6-2/TRBV6-3	CASSYGGAGTGELFF	TGTGCCAGCAGTTACGGGGGGGCTGGCACCGGGGAGCTGTTTTTT
-	-	TRBJ2-3	TRBV12-3/TRBV12-4	CASTNARATQYF	TGTGCCAGCACCAACGCCAGAGCCACGCAGTATTTT
-	-	TRBJ2-3	TRBV19	CASSISDPDTQYF	TGTGCCAGTAGTATTTCAGATCCAGATACGCAGTATTTT
few	-	TRBJ2-5	TRBV5-1	CASGEVGGFGETQYF	TGCGCCAGCGGCGAAGTTGGGGGATTCGGAGAGACCCAGTACTTC
once	TRBD2	TRBJ2-7	TRBV6-5	CASSSAGGTYEQYF	TGTGCCAGCAGTTCAGCGGGAGGGACCTACGAGCAGTACTTC
-	-	TRBJ2-1	TRBV7-9	CASSWNEQFF	TGTGCCAGCAGCTGGAATGAGCAGTTCTTC
-	-	TRBJ1-2	TRBV6-4	CASSRTSNYGYTF	TGTGCCAGCAGTCGGACGTCTAACTATGGCTACACCTTC
many	-	TRBJ2-7	TRBV24-1	CATGGAHSYEQYF	TGTGCCACAGGGGGGGCTCACTCCTACGAGCAGTACTTC